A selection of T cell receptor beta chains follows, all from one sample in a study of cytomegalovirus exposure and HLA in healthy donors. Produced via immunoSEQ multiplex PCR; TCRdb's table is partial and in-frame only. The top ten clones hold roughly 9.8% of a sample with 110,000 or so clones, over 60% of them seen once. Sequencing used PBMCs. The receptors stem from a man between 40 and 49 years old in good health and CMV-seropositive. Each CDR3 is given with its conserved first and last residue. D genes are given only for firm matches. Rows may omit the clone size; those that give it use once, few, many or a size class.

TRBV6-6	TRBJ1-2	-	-	CASISSSGDGYTF	TGTGCCAGCATCTCTAGCTCCGGGGATGGCTACACCTTC
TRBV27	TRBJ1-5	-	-	CASSSRQKGNGNQPQHF	TGTGCCAGCAGTTCCCGACAGAAAGGGAACGGCAATCAGCCCCAGCATTTT
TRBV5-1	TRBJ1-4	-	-	CASSFRGSLSNEKLFF	TGCGCCAGCAGCTTCAGGGGTTCGCTTTCTAATGAAAAACTGTTTTTT
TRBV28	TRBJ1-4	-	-	CASSAEGGYEKLFF	TGTGCCAGCAGCGCGGAGGGAGGGTATGAAAAACTGTTTTTT
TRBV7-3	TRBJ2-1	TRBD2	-	CASSSGTSGGHEQFF	TGTGCCAGCAGCTCCGGGACTAGCGGGGGGCATGAGCAGTTCTTC
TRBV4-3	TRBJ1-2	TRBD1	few	CASSQDRGGQTVNHYGYTF	TGCGCCAGCAGCCAAGATCGAGGGGGCCAGACAGTGAACCACTATGGCTACACCTTC
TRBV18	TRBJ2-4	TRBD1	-	CASSPGQNIQYF	TGTGCCAGCTCACCGGGACAGAACATTCAGTACTTC
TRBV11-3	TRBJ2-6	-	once	CASSLDRGRSGANVLTF	TGCGCCAGCAGCTTAGATAGGGGCCGCTCTGGGGCCAACGTCCTGACTTTC
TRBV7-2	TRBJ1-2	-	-	CASSLSREEGYTF	TGTGCCAGCAGCTTATCGCGGGAGGAGGGTTACACCTTC
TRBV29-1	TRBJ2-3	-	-	CSVEDPLAGTDTQYF	TGCAGCGTTGAAGATCCCCTAGCCGGGACAGATACGCAGTATTTT
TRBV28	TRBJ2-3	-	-	CASSLLTRGKGTDTQYF	TGTGCCAGCAGTTTACTCACGAGGGGGAAGGGCACAGATACGCAGTATTTT
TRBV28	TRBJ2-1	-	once	CASSLGGVEQFF	TGTGCCAGCAGCCTGGGTGGAGTTGAGCAGTTCTTC
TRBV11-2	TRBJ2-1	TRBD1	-	CASSTGQGSYNEQFF	TGTGCCAGCAGCACCGGACAGGGCTCCTACAATGAGCAGTTCTTC
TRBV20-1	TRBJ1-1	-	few	CRTGLNTEAFF	TGCAGGACTGGTTTGAACACTGAAGCTTTCTTT
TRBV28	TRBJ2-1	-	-	CAIAGYGSYNEQFF	TGTGCCATCGCAGGGTACGGCTCCTACAATGAGCAGTTCTTC
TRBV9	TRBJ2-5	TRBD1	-	CASSVEGQGARETQYF	TGTGCCAGCAGCGTAGAGGGACAGGGGGCAAGAGAGACCCAGTACTTC
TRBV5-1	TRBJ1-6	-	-	CASSLDSSLSPLHF	TGCGCCAGCAGCTTGGATTCTTCTTTGTCACCCCTCCACTTT
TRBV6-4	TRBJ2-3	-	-	CASSDTYTDTQYF	TGTGCCAGCAGTGACACATACACAGATACGCAGTATTTT
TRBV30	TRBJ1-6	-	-	CAWNRVYNSPLHF	TGTGCCTGGAACAGGGTCTATAATTCACCCCTCCACTTT
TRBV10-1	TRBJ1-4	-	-	CASSDSAGAPDEKLFF	TGCGCCAGCAGTGATTCAGCGGGGGCGCCGGATGAAAAACTGTTTTTT
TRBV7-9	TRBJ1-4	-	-	CASSSRMGSGEKLFF	TGTGCCAGCAGCTCCCGGATGGGGAGCGGTGAAAAACTGTTTTTT
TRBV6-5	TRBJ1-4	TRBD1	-	CASSYTSGTVNEKLFF	TGTGCCAGCAGTTACACCTCCGGGACAGTTAATGAAAAACTGTTTTTT
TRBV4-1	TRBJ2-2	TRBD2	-	CASSPTREGTGELFF	TGCGCCAGCAGCCCTACGAGGGAGGGGACCGGGGAGCTGTTTTTT